A single sample gave rise to the 2 T cell receptor beta chains below, sequenced in a study of high-grade serous ovarian cancer treatment subgroups. Tumor samples were obtained before definitive surgery or chemotherapy. Measured with immunoSEQ multiplex PCR; TCRdb has only the in-frame clones, and not every one. In the table there are more than 15,000 clones, approximately 81% of which are singletons. The sequenced sample was tumor tissue. The receptors originated from a human donor with high-grade serous ovarian cancer.

The count of this clone is one. The V gene is TRBV6-4, the J gene TRBJ2-7; 9 nucleotides align to TRBD2. The germline gives CDR1 MRHNA, CDR2 SNTAGT. The CDR3 extends over 14 amino acids. Germline trimming cut 6 bases from V and 5 bases from J; bases unmatched to any gene: 8. The CDR3 DNA sequence: TGTGCCAGCAGCCGAATAGCGGGAGTCGACGAGCAGTACTTC. It yields the protein CASSRIAGVDEQYF.

In this sample, this clone turned up a few times. This sequence joins TRBV7-9 and TRBJ1-4; D unresolved. The CDR3 is made up of 11 amino acids. Trimming left V 6 bases short and J 5 bases short, with 4 bases between. Germline lookup yields CDR1 SEHNR and CDR2 FQNEAQ (reference sequence). The CDR3 region is CASRENEKLFF. The CDR3 region has the DNA TGTGCCAGCAGAGAGAATGAAAAACTGTTTTTT.